The clone carrying this T cell receptor beta chain has a handful of counts. Germline and junction disagree at one end, which may indicate a read error. The CDR3 totals 15 residues. Germline CDR1 is ENHRY and CDR2 is SYGVKD. This specimen belongs to a study of Graves' ophthalmopathy and Graves' hyperthyroidism. As for the study in general: Hyperthyroidism showing no ophthalmopathy within 18 months of follow-up was stable.

TCR beta CDR3 regions were amplified from RNA transcripts. HTBI-primed RT-PCR formed the first round, and a multiplex PCR formed the second. TCRdb passed the multiplex PCR reads through MiXCR, listing each CDR3 protein once. The sample lists approximately 1.2 million distinct CDR3 sequences; about two fifths were seen once. Enrollment excluded any patients with other autoimmune diseases, uncontrolled infections, pregnancy or lactation. The sequence derives from an adult man with Graves' hyperthyroidism. The rearrangement uses TRBV10-3 and TRBJ1-1; D perhaps matches TRBD1 (5 bases). Source material: peripheral blood or thyroid tissue (not recorded which). The CDR3 nucleotides are TGTGCCAGCAGTTTATCAGCAGGGTTGAACACTGAAGCTTTCTTT. This gives the protein CASSLSAGLNTEAFF.